This passage covers 20 T cell receptor beta chains from one sample sequenced in a study of early T cells in non-severe SARS-CoV-2 infection. MiXCR was run by TCRdb on the 5' RACE reads, yielding one entry per CDR3 protein. The sample has 85,000 to 100,000 distinct CDR3 sequences, 11% seen once. This specimen consisted of whole blood, obtained at baseline. The source is an adult who was a healthcare worker with PCR-confirmed SARS-CoV-2 infection or an uninfected control (not recorded which).

Ten or more counts support this clonotype. The rearrangement links TRBV20-1 to TRBJ2-3, with TRBD2 identical over 8 bases. The CDR3 contains 14 residues. V lost 6 bases, J lost 4 bases, and 9 bases stayed unmatched. Germline V lookup: CDR1 DFQATT, CDR2 SNEGSKA (reference sequence). The chain's CDR3 is CSANSGTSPDTQYF. In DNA, the CDR3 is TGCAGTGCAAATTCCGGGACTAGTCCAGATACGCAGTATTTT.

This clonotype has more than one count but fewer than ten. The chain has TRBV30 and TRBJ2-3, with D possibly being TRBD2 (6 bases). The V and J ends lost 2 bases and 2 bases respectively, with 14 bases between them. Looked up from germline, CDR1 is GTSNPN and CDR2 is SVGIG (reference sequence). The CDR3 runs 15 residues. The DNA for the CDR3 is TGTGCCTGGAGTCTAACCGGGACTGACACAGATACGCAGTATTTT. Residues: CAWSLTGTDTDTQYF.

Only a few counts were recorded for this clonotype. V gene TRBV29-1 combines with J gene TRBJ2-7; 8 bases are a match to TRBD2. CDR3 size: 13 residues. Germline values: CDR1 SQVTM, CDR2 ANQGSEA. The V gene end was trimmed by 4 bases and the J gene end by 2 bases; junction bases not matched to a gene: 4. This CDR3 is CSVVAGGAYEQYF. In DNA, the CDR3 is TGCAGCGTTGTAGCCGGGGGGGCCTACGAGCAGTACTTC.

This clonotype was recorded many times. This chain joins TRBV19 and TRBJ2-3; D possibly corresponds to TRBD1 (5 bases). Looked up from germline, CDR1 is LNHDA and CDR2 is SQIVND (reference sequence). CDR3 length: 13 amino acids. Trimming removed 5 bases at V and 3 bases at J, with 9 bases between. The CDR3 sequence is CASSLSGTDTQYF. For the CDR3, the DNA is TGTGCCAGTAGTCTCTCAGGGACAGATACGCAGTATTTT.

Only a few counts were recorded for this clonotype. The chain is built from TRBV29-1 and TRBJ2-7; 9 bases align to TRBD2. Germline assignment: CDR1 SQVTM and CDR2 ANQGSEA. V lost 5 bases, J lost 6 bases, and 8 bases stayed unmatched. This CDR3 comprises 13 residues. The CDR3 coding sequence is TGCAGCGTTTATAGCGGGAGACTGGGCGAGCAGTACTTC. Its translation is CSVYSGRLGEQYF.

This clonotype was counted many times. The chain is built from TRBV2 and TRBJ2-3, with 7 bases fitting TRBD2. Germline values: CDR1 SNHLY, CDR2 FYNNEI. This CDR3 comprises 13 residues. V was clipped by 7 bases and J by 3 bases; unmatched bases: 4. CDR3 in DNA: TGTGCCAGCATAGCGGGTCTTACAGATACGCAGTATTTT. Protein sequence: CASIAGLTDTQYF. The whole variable domain, filled in from reference TRBV2 and TRBJ2-3, reads EPEVTQTPSHQVTQMGQEVILRCVPISNHLYFYWYRQILGQKVEFLVSFYNNEISEKSEIFDDQFSVERPDGSNFTLKIRSTKLEDSAMYFCASIAGLTDTQYFGPGTRLTVL.

This clonotype has just a few counts. The chain links TRBV6-2 or TRBV6-3 to TRBJ2-2; tentatively, D is TRBD1 (6 bases). Trimming shortened V by 8 bases and J by 6 bases, and 19 bases separated the two germline ends. From germline, CDR1 is MNHEY and CDR2 SVGEGT. The CDR3 is 15 amino acids. This CDR3 is CASRRSQGLAGELFF. The CDR3, as DNA: TGTGCCAGCCGCCGCTCCCAGGGGTTAGCCGGGGAGCTGTTTTTT.

This clonotype was found a few times. This chain joins TRBV13 and TRBJ1-1; D is undetermined. Germline CDR1 reads PRHDT; CDR2 reads FYEKMQ (reference sequence). V was shortened by 4 bases and J by 8 bases, with 8 bases between the two germline ends. The CDR3 sequence is 11 residues long. DNA of the CDR3: TGTGCCAGCAGCTCCGATCTGGAAGCTTTCTTT. This sequence encodes CASSSDLEAFF.

The table lists this clonotype with a few counts. J is TRBJ2-1 and V is TRBV19; 10 bases align to TRBD2. With 4 bases clipped from V and 5 bases from J, the junction kept 8 bases outside the gene matches. The CDR3 loop spans 16 amino acids. Per the germline V gene, CDR1 is LNHDA and CDR2 is SQIVND (reference sequence). CDR3 sequence reads: CASSRSSGSINNEQFF. The CDR3 region has the DNA TGTGCCAGTAGTAGGTCTAGCGGGAGCATCAACAATGAGCAGTTCTTC.

The J gene is TRBJ2-2, the V gene TRBV7-3, with 10 bases identical to TRBD2. Trimming cost V 0 bases and J 5 bases; bases outside gene matches: 3. Germline CDR1 reads SGHTA; CDR2 reads FQGTGA. There are 16 residues in the CDR3. CDR3 bases: TGTGCCAGCAGCTTAACCCAGCGGGAGGGAACCGGGGAGCTGTTTTTT. It yields the protein CASSLTQREGTGELFF.

The genes are TRBV10-2 and TRBJ2-3, with D maybe TRBD1 (6 bases). CDR1 and CDR2 (germline): WSHSY, SAAADI. The CDR3 has 12 amino acids. V dropped 8 bases and J dropped 10 bases, with 16 bases sitting between them. The DNA for the CDR3 is TGCGCCAGCCCAGGACAGAAGGTACCGCAGTATTTT. This translates into CASPGQKVPQYF.

This clonotype was observed a handful of times. This chain uses TRBV18 with TRBJ1-1; 9 nucleotides agree with TRBD1. Looked up from germline, CDR1 is KGHSH and CDR2 is LQKENI. The CDR3 consists of 17 residues. V shed 0 bases, J shed 4 bases, and the junction held 9 bases outside the gene matches. The CDR3, as DNA: TGTGCCAGCTCACCACCAATGGGACAGGGCGACGGCACTGAAGCTTTCTTT. It is translated as CASSPPMGQGDGTEAFF.

This clonotype was found a few times. V usage is TRBV7-2 and J usage is TRBJ2-3; D call uncertain. Germline lookup yields CDR1 SGHTA and CDR2 FQGNSA. V lost 1 base and J 2 bases, leaving 7 bases between the germline ends. The CDR3 totals 14 residues. DNA of the CDR3: TGTGCCAGCAGCTTAGTGACGGCCACAGATACGCAGTATTTT. Translation: CASSLVTATDTQYF.

The V gene is TRBV5-1, the J gene TRBJ2-3; TRBD2 is a possible D gene (5 bases). The CDR3 runs to 14 residues. Germline V gives CDR1 SGHRS, CDR2 YFSETQ. Trimming shortened V by 4 bases and J by 4 bases, and 13 bases separated the two germline ends. CDR3 DNA: TGCGCCAGCAGCAACCGGGGAGAGGCAGATACGCAGTATTTT. It codes for CASSNRGEADTQYF.

The chain is built from TRBV3-1 and TRBJ1-1; D uncertain. The germline gives CDR1 LGHDT, CDR2 YNNKEL (reference sequence). The CDR3 is 12 amino acids. V lost 5 bases to trimming and J lost 5 bases, with 9 bases between them. The CDR3, as DNA: TGTGCCAGCAGCTTACCTGAAACTGAAGCTTTCTTT. Amino acids: CASSLPETEAFF.

In its sample, this clonotype was seen many times. The chain joins TRBV10-3 to TRBJ1-1; D not certain. The CDR3 consists of 14 residues. Germline V lookup: CDR1 ENHRY, CDR2 SYGVKD. V was cut by 6 bases and J by 1 base, with 12 bases left in between. The CDR3 loop is CAIREGATNTEAFF. The CDR3 coding sequence is TGTGCCATCAGGGAAGGTGCTACGAACACTGAAGCTTTCTTT.

This clonotype has more than one count but fewer than ten. The chain uses TRBV5-1 and TRBJ2-5; D gene uncertain. Looked up from germline, CDR1 is SGHRS and CDR2 is YFSETQ. Deletions cut 0 bases from V and 1 base from J, with 13 bases between. This CDR3 has 16 amino acids. CDR3 sequence (DNA): TGCGCCAGCAGCTTGGGGACCGAGGCCATCCAAGAGACCCAGTACTTC. This encodes CASSLGTEAIQETQYF.

A note on this clonotype: This sequence may be a read error, since a much larger clone differs from it by one base. The chain is built from TRBV24-1 and TRBJ2-2, with 10 bases aligning to TRBD1. The germline V gene has CDR1 KGHDR and CDR2 SFDVKD. There are 16 residues in the CDR3. The CDR3 nucleotides are TGTGCCACCAGTGATAGTGGACAGGGGGTGACCGAGGAGCTGTTTTTT. This encodes CATSDSGQGVTEELFF.

The chain recombines TRBV29-1 with TRBJ2-1, with a weak D call TRBD2 (6 bases). Trimming cost V 6 bases and J 6 bases, with 15 bases left between them. The CDR3 is made up of 13 amino acids. The germline gives CDR1 SQVTM, CDR2 ANQGSEA. CDR3 in amino acids: CSVTGGAGNEQFF. For the CDR3, the DNA is TGCAGCGTGACCGGAGGGGCTGGCAATGAGCAGTTCTTC.

The sample holds a few counts of this clonotype. This sequence joins TRBV11-2 and TRBJ2-7, with D possibly TRBD2 on 5 matching bases. Trimming stripped 4 bases from V and 5 bases from J, with 21 bases between. The germline V gene encodes CDR1 SGHAT and CDR2 FQNNGV. The CDR3 consists of 16 residues. The CDR3 protein is CASSSLKGPRRNEQYF. As DNA, the CDR3 is TGTGCCAGCAGCTCCCTCAAGGGCCCCCGGAGGAACGAGCAGTACTTC. The full variable domain, in which reference TRBV11-2 and TRBJ2-7 provide the parts outside the CDR3, is EAGVAQSPRYKIIEKRQSVAFWCNPISGHATLYWYQQILGQGPKLLIQFQNNGVVDDSQLPKDRFSAERLKGVDSTLKIQPAKLEDSAVYLCASSSLKGPRRNEQYFGPGTRLTVT.